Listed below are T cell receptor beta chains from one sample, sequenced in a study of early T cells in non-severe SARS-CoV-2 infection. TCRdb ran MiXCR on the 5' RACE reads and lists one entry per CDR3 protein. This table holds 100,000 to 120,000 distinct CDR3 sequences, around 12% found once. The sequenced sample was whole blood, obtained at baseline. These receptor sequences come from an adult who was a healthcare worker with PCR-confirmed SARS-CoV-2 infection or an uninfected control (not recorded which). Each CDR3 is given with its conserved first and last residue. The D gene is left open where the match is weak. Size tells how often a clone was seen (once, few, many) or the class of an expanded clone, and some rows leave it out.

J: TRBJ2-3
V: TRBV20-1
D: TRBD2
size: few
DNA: TGCAGTGCTAGAGTGGGGGGGTGGGCAGATACGCAGTATTTT
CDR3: CSARVGGWADTQYF

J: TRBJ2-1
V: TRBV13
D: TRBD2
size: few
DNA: TGTGCCAGCAGCCTGACTAGCGGGAGTCCTAATGAGCAGTTCTTC
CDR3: CASSLTSGSPNEQFF

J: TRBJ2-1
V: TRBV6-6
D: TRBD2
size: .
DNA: TGTGCCAGCAGATGGACGGGACTAGAGGTCAATGAGCAGTTCTTC
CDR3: CASRWTGLEVNEQFF

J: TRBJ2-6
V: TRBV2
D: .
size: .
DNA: TGTGCCAGCGACAGCTCTGGGGCCAACGTCCTGACTTTC
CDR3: CASDSSGANVLTF

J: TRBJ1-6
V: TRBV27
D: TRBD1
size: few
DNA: TGTGCCAGCAGTAGAGGGACAGAACTAACCAGCTCCTATAATTCACCCCTCCACTTT
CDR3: CASSRGTELTSSYNSPLHF

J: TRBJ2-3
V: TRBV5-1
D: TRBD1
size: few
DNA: TGCGCCAGCAGGCGTGAGATCCGGGACAGGACTACAGATACGCAGTATTTT
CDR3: CASRREIRDRTTDTQYF

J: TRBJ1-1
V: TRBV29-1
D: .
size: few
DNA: TGCAGCGTACTGTCGGGGGCCGGAGGGACTGAAGCTTTCTTT
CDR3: CSVLSGAGGTEAFF

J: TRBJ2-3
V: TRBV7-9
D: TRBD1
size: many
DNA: TGTGCCAGCAGGACAGGGGGCGCTACAGATACGCAGTATTTT
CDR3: CASRTGGATDTQYF

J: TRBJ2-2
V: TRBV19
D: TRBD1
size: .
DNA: TGTGCCAGTAGTCCCGGACAGGGAGACACCGGGGAGCTGTTTTTT
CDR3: CASSPGQGDTGELFF

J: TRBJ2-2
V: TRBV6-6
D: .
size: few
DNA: TGTGCCGGCAGGGGCCAGAACACCGGGGAGCTGTTTTTT
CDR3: CAGRGQNTGELFF

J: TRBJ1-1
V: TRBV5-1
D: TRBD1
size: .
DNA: TGCGCCAGCAGGGCAATCGCGGGACAGCCGAACACTGAAGCTTTCTTT
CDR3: CASRAIAGQPNTEAFF

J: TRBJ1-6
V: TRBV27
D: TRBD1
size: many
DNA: TGTGCCAGCAGTCTCGACAGGGGTGGCTCACCCCTCCACTTT
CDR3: CASSLDRGGSPLHF

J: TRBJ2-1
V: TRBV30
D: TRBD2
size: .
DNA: TGTGCCTGGTCGGGACTAGCGTACAATGAGCAGTTCTTC
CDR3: CAWSGLAYNEQFF

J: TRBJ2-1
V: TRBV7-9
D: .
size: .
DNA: TGTGCCAGCAGCCGGAGCTACAATGAGCAGTTCTTC
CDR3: CASSRSYNEQFF

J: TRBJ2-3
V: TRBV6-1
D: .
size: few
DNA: TGTGCCAGCAGATTGTCCGGGAGTGGGGCAGATACGCAGTATTTT
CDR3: CASRLSGSGADTQYF

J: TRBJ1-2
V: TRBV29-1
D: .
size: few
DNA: TGCAGCGGGGAAGGGGCCCTATCTAACTATGGCTACACCTTC
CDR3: CSGEGALSNYGYTF

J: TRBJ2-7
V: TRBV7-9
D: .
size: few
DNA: TGTGCCAGCAGCCCTGATCGAGGTATCTACGAGCAGTACTTC
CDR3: CASSPDRGIYEQYF

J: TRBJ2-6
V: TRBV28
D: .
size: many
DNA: TGTGCCAGCAGTTTTAGGGGGGCTGGGGCCAACGTCCTGACTTTC
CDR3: CASSFRGAGANVLTF

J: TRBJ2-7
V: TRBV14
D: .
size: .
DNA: TGTGCCAGCAGCATCACAGGGTCCAGCTCCTACGAGCAGTACTTC
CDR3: CASSITGSSSYEQYF

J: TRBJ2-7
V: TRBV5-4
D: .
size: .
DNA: TGTGCCAGCAGCCCGGACATCGGACAAAACTACGAGCAGTACTTC
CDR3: CASSPDIGQNYEQYF

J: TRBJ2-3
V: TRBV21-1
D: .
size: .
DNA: TGTGCCAGCAACCGGGCTTCGTTCCTGAGCACAGATACGCAGTATTTT
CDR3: CASNRASFLSTDTQYF

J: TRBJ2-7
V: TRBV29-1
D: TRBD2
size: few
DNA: TGCAGCGTTGAGGGTACGGGCGGGAGAACCTACGAGCAGTACTTC
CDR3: CSVEGTGGRTYEQYF

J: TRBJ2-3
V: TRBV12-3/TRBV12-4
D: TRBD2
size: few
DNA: TGTGCCACCATGCAGCGGGGGGCCACAGATACGCAGTATTTT
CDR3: CATMQRGATDTQYF

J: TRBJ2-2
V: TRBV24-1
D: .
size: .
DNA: TGTGCCACCAGTGGAATTGCGACAGGGCTGTTTTTT
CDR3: CATSGIATGLFF

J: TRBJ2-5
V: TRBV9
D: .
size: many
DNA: TGTGCCAGCAGCGTAGAGAGTCTACCCCAAGAGACCCAGTACTTC
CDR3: CASSVESLPQETQYF

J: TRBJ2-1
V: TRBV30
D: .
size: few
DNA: TGTGCCTGGAGTTTTCTCCACTCCGCCCGGAACAATGAGCAGTTCTTC
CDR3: CAWSFLHSARNNEQFF

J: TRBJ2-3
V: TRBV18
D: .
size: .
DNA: TGTGCCAGCTCACCACCGGCTCTTAGACCCACAGATACGCAGTATTTT
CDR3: CASSPPALRPTDTQYF

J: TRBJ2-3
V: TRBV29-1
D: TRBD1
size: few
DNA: TGCAGCGCCCTTGGGACAGCCTCAAGGGGCTCAGATACGCAGTATTTT
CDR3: CSALGTASRGSDTQYF

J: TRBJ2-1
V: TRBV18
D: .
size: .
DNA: TGTGCCAGCTCATGGGGGGCCGACGGCGATGAGCAGTTCTTC
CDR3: CASSWGADGDEQFF

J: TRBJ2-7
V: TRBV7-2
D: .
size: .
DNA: TGTGCCAGCAGCCGAAAGGGACAAGGGATAAGCTCCTACGAGCAGTACTTC
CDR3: CASSRKGQGISSYEQYF

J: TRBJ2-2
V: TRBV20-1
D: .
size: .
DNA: TGCAGTGCTAGAGAACTCGCGAACACCGGGGAGCTGTTTTTT
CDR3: CSARELANTGELFF

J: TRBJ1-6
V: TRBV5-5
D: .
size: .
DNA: TGTGCCAGCAGCTCAAGGACGGGAGCGGGGACACCCCTCCACTTT
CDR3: CASSSRTGAGTPLHF

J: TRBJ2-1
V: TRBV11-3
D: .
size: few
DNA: TGTGCCAGCAGCTTAGACGCGGGAGAGCAGTTCTTC
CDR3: CASSLDAGEQFF

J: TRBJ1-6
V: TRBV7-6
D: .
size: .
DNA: TGTGCCAGCAGCTTGCCGGGACACAATTCACCCCTCCACTTT
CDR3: CASSLPGHNSPLHF

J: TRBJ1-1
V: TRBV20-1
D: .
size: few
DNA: TGCAGTGCTAGAGGGCAGGGGATGAACACTGAAGCTTTCTTT
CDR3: CSARGQGMNTEAFF

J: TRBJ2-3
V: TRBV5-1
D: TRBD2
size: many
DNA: TGCGCCAGCAGCCGTTCGACTAGCGCGGAGTTCACAGATACGCAGTATTTT
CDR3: CASSRSTSAEFTDTQYF

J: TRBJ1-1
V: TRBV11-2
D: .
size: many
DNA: TGTGCCAGCAGCCCAGGAGTCCCTGGGGCTTTCTTT
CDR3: CASSPGVPGAFF

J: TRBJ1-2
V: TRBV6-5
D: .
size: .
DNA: TGTGCCAGCAGTTACTCCGGACCGGTTTTTAGGGGTGGCTACACCTTC
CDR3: CASSYSGPVFRGGYTF